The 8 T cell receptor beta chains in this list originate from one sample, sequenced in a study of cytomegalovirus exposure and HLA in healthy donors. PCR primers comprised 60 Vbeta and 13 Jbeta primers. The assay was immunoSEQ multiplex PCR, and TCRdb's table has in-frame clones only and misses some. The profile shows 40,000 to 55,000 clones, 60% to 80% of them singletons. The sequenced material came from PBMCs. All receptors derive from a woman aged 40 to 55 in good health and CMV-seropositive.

CDR3 nucleotide sequence: TGCGCCAGCAGCTTGACCGAGTACCGGGATACGCAGTATTTT. Its translation is CASSLTEYRDTQYF. V and J are TRBV5-1 and TRBJ2-3; D is ambiguous. The V gene lost 1 base and the J gene lost 6 bases, with 12 bases spanning the gap. This CDR3 spans 14 amino acids. Germline-derived CDR1 and CDR2 are SGHRS and YFSETQ.

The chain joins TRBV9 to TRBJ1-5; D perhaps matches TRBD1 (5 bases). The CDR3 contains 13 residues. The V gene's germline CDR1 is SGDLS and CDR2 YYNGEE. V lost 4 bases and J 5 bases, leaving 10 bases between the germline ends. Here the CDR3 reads CASSLQGDQPQHF. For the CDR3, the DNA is TGTGCCAGCAGCCTACAAGGGGATCAGCCCCAGCATTTT.

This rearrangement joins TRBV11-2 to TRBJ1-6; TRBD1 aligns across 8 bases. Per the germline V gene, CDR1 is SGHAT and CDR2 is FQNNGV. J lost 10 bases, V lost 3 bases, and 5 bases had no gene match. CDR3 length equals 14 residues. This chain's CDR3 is CASSLGRDRSPLHF. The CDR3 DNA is TGTGCCAGCAGCTTGGGCAGGGACAGGTCACCCCTCCACTTT.

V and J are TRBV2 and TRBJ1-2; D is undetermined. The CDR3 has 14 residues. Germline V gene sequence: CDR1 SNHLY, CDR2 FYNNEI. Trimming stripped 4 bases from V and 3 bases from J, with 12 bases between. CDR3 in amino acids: CASSARAVDYGYTF. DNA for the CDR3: TGTGCCAGCAGTGCCCGAGCTGTAGACTATGGCTACACCTTC.

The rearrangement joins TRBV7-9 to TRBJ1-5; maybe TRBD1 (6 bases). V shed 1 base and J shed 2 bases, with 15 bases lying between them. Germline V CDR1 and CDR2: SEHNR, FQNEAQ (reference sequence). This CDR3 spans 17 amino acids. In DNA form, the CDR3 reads TGTGCCAGCAGCTTAGGGACCGGGACATGGGGCAATCAGCCCCAGCATTTT. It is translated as CASSLGTGTWGNQPQHF.

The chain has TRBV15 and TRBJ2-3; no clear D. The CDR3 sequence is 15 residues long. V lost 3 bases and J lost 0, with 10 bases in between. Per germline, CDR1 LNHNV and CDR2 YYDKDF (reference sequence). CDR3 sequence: CATSSFMTSTDTQYF. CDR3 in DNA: TGTGCCACCAGCAGTTTCATGACTAGCACAGATACGCAGTATTTT.

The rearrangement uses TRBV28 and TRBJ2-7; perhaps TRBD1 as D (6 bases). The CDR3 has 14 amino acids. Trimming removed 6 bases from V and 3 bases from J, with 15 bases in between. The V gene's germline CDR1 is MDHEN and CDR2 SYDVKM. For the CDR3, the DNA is TGTGCCAGCAGCAGGGGCCTAGGGGGCTACGAGCAGTACTTC. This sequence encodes CASSRGLGGYEQYF.

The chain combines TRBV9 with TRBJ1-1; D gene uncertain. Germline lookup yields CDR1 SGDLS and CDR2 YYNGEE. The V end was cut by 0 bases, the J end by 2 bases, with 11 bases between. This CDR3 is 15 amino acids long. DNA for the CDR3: TGTGCCAGCAGCGTAGTCGAAGGGAGCAACACTGAAGCTTTCTTT. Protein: CASSVVEGSNTEAFF.